The 14 T cell receptor beta chains given below trace back to one sample, sequenced in a study of shared T cell receptors in the human thymus. The repertoire was sequenced with immunoSEQ multiplex PCR; TCRdb's copy has only in-frame clones and lacks some. The sample yields 700,000 or so clones, roughly 88% seen once. The same specimen was also included in a second study, on human thymus T cells.

Sequenced input: thymocytes. These receptors originate from a girl in the first two years of life with a congenital heart defect.

V is TRBV6-1 and J is TRBJ1-2; 7 bases are shared with TRBD1. Germline V CDR1 and CDR2: MNHNS, SASEGT. With V trimmed by 7 bases and J by 8 bases, 10 bases remained unmatched. The CDR3 has 13 amino acids. The CDR3 protein is CASKRGRFLGYTF. For the CDR3, the DNA is TGTGCCAGCAAGAGGGGGCGATTTCTGGGCTACACCTTC.

V gene TRBV2 combines with J gene TRBJ1-4; 9 bases are a match to TRBD1. Germline values: CDR1 SNHLY, CDR2 FYNNEI. The CDR3 is 18 amino acids. The ends lost 8 bases at V and 2 bases at J; junction bases unmatched: 15. The CDR3 is CASGPGQGPDGTNEKLFF. The CDR3 bases are TGTGCCAGCGGCCCAGGACAGGGGCCTGATGGGACTAATGAAAAACTGTTTTTT.

For the CDR3, the DNA is TGTGCCAGCAGCCTCCGACAGGCACACTATGGCTACACCTTC. Amino acid sequence: CASSLRQAHYGYTF. The V gene is TRBV7-6, the J gene TRBJ1-2, with a tentative D call TRBD1 (6 bases). The germline V and J ends were trimmed by 5 bases and 3 bases, with 13 bases remaining between them. Germline CDR1 reads SGHVS; CDR2 reads FNYEAQ. This CDR3 is 14 amino acids long.

This clone has only a few counts. V usage is TRBV7-9 and J usage is TRBJ2-5; 9 nucleotides line up with TRBD1. Germline loops: CDR1 SEHNR, CDR2 FQNEAQ (reference sequence). Trimming at V came to 1 base and at J to 6 bases, leaving 6 bases not matched to a gene. CDR3 size: 15 residues. CDR3 protein: CASSLDSGTGKTQYF. Here the CDR3 DNA reads TGTGCCAGCAGCTTAGACTCCGGGACAGGGAAGACCCAGTACTTC.

The CDR3 here is CASSANPDSTPDTQYF. The CDR3 DNA is TGTGCCAGCAGCGCAAACCCCGACAGTACTCCGGATACGCAGTATTTT. The chain recombines TRBV5-6 with TRBJ2-3, with a tentative D call TRBD1 (5 bases). Germline CDR1 SGHDT, CDR2 YYEEEE. The CDR3 runs to 16 residues. V lost 4 bases and J lost 6, with 21 bases in between. Full variable domain (remainder filled in from reference TRBV5-6 and TRBJ2-3): DAGVTQSPTHLIKTRGQQVTLRCSPKSGHDTVSWYQQALGQGPQFIFQYYEEEERQRGNFPDRFSGHQFPNYSSELNVNALLLGDSALYLCASSANPDSTPDTQYFGPGTRLTVL.

This chain joins TRBV19 and TRBJ1-4; TRBD1 is a possible D gene (5 bases). V was shortened by 3 bases and J by 6 bases, with 17 bases between the two germline ends. The germline CDR1 and CDR2 sequences are LNHDA and SQIVND (reference sequence). The CDR3 length is 16 residues. CDR3 coding DNA: TGTGCCAGTAGTATCGAAGGACCGCAAGGGGATGAAAAACTGTTTTTT. Amino acid sequence: CASSIEGPQGDEKLFF.

This chain connects TRBV5-5 to TRBJ2-7; 8 nucleotides align to TRBD2. The germline V gene encodes CDR1 SGHKS and CDR2 YYEKEE (reference sequence). V dropped 0 bases and J dropped 2; count of bases not matched to a gene: 7. The CDR3 totals 16 residues. This CDR3 is CASSLAEAGETYEQYF. The CDR3 DNA reads TGTGCCAGCAGCTTGGCCGAAGCGGGGGAAACCTACGAGCAGTACTTC.

The chain uses TRBV28 and TRBJ2-2; D may be TRBD1 (6 bases). Per germline, CDR1 MDHEN and CDR2 SYDVKM. Deletions cut 5 bases from V and 9 bases from J, with 13 bases between. This CDR3 has 13 residues. CDR3 sequence: CASSGQGKWELFF. The CDR3 DNA reads TGTGCCAGCAGTGGGCAGGGGAAGTGGGAGCTGTTTTTT.

This sequence joins TRBV6-4 and TRBJ1-2, with 10 bases identical to TRBD1. This CDR3 is built from 15 residues. Unmatched junction bases numbered 6, after V lost 0 bases and J lost 8 bases. CDR1 and CDR2 from the germline V gene are MRHNA and SNTAGT. The CDR3 spells CASSDSGGQGDGYTF. CDR3 nucleotide sequence: TGTGCCAGCAGTGACTCCGGTGGACAGGGGGACGGCTACACCTTC.

V usage is TRBV19 and J usage is TRBJ2-7; TRBD1 matches 8 bases. Germline V gene data show CDR1 as LNHDA and CDR2 as SQIVND (reference sequence). V lost 3 bases and J lost 4; bases outside the gene matches: 5. The CDR3 spans 14 residues. Here the CDR3 DNA reads TGTGCCAGTAGTATCCCAGGGGGCATTTACGAGCAGTACTTC. It is translated as CASSIPGGIYEQYF.

The chain joins TRBV11-3 to TRBJ2-1; 11 bases match TRBD2. The trim removed 5 bases at V and 8 bases at J, leaving 14 bases unmatched. Germline assignment: CDR1 SGHNT and CDR2 YENEEA. The CDR3 runs 17 residues. The CDR3 DNA reads as TGTGCCAGCAGCCCACATAGCGGGGGGGCGATTGCTGATGAGCAGTTCTTC. Protein product: CASSPHSGGAIADEQFF.

This rearrangement joins TRBV6-1 to TRBJ1-1, with 7 bases identical to TRBD1. The V gene end was trimmed by 3 bases and the J gene end by 4 bases; junction bases not matched to a gene: 11. The CDR3 consists of 16 residues. Germline V gives CDR1 MNHNS, CDR2 SASEGT. CDR3 sequence (DNA): TGTGCCAGCAGTGAGGGGACAGCTCTACGGTCCACTGAAGCTTTCTTT. Its protein is CASSEGTALRSTEAFF.

The CDR3 reads CAGTTGHSNTEAFF. The DNA for the CDR3 is TGTGCCGGAACTACGGGACATTCGAACACTGAAGCTTTCTTT. The chain couples TRBV7-2 to TRBJ1-1; a possible D gene is TRBD1 (6 bases). V dropped 11 bases and J dropped 1 base, with 17 bases sitting between them. From germline, CDR1 is SGHTA and CDR2 FQGNSA. The CDR3 covers 14 residues.

The chain is built from TRBV15 and TRBJ1-1; TRBD1 agrees at 11 bases. J gave up 1 base and V 0 bases, and 7 bases lay outside the gene matches. Germline loops: CDR1 LNHNV, CDR2 YYDKDF (reference sequence). This CDR3 comprises 18 residues. The CDR3 sequence is CATSRDRTGGVKNTEAFF. The CDR3, as DNA: TGTGCCACCAGCAGAGATAGGACAGGGGGCGTGAAGAACACTGAAGCTTTCTTT.